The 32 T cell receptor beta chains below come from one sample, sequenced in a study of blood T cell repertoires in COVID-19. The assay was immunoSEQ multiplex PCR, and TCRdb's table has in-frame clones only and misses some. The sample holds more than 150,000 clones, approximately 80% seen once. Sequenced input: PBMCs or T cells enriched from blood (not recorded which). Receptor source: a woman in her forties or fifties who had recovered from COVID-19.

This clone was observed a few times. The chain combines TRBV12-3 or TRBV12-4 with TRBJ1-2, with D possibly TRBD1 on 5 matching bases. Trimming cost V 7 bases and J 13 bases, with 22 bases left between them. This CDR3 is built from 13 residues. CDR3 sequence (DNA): TGTGCCAGCACCGCAACCTCAGGGACGCGGGGCACCTTC. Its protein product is CASTATSGTRGTF.

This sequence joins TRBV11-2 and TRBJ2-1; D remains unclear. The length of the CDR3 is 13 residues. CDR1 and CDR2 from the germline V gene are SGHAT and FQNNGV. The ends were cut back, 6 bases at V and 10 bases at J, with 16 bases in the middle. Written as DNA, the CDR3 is TGTGCCAGCAGGGCTTATATTGCCCAAGAGCAGTTCTTC. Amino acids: CASRAYIAQEQFF.

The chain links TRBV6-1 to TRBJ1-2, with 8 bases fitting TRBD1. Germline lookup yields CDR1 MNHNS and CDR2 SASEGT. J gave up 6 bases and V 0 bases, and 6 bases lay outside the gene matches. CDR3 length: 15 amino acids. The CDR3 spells CASSEAPGGTHGYTF. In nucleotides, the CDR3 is TGTGCCAGCAGTGAAGCGCCAGGGGGCACCCATGGCTACACCTTC.

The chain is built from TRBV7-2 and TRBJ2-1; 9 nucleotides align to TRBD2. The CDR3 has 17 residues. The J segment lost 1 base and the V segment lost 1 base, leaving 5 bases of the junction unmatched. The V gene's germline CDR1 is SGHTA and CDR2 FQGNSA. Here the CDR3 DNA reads TGTGCCAGCAGCTTAGTAGGTAGCGGGGGTTCCTACAATGAGCAGTTCTTC. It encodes CASSLVGSGGSYNEQFF. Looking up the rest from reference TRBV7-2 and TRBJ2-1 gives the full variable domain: GAGVSQSPSNKVTEKGKDVELRCDPISGHTALYWYRQSLGQGLEFLIYFQGNSAPDKSGLPSDRFSAERTGGSVSTLTIQRTQQEDSAVYLCASSLVGSGGSYNEQFFGPGTRLTVL.

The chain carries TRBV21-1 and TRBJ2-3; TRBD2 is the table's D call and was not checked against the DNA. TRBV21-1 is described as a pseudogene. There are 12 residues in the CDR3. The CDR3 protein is CASSGLTPTQYF. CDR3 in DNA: TGTGCCAGCAGCGGACTGACTCCAACGCAGTATTTT.

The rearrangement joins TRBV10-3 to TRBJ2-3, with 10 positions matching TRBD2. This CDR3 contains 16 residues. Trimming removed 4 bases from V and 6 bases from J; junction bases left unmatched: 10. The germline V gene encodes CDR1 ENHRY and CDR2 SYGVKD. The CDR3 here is CAISAGVASGSDTQYF. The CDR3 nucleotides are TGTGCCATCAGTGCAGGTGTGGCTAGCGGGAGCGATACGCAGTATTTT.

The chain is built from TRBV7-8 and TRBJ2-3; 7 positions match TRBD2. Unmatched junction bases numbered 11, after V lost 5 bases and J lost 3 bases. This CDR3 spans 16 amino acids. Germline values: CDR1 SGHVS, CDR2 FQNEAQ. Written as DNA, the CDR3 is TGTGCCAGCAGCCGTTTGGGCGGGAGCAAGACAGATACGCAGTATTTT. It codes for CASSRLGGSKTDTQYF.

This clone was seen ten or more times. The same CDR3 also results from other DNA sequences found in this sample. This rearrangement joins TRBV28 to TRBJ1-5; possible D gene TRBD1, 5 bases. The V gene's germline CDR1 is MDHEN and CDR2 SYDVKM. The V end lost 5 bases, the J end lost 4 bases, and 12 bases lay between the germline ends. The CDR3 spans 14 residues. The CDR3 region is CASSIGQGNQPQHF. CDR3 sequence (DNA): TGTGCCAGCAGTATCGGTCAGGGAAATCAGCCCCAGCATTTT.

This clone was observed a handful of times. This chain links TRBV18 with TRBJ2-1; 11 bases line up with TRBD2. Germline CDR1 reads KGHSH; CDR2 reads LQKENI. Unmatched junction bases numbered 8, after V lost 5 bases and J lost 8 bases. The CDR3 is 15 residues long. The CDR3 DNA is TGTGCCAGCTCAAAAGGGACTAGCGGTCCGGATGAGCAGTTCTTC. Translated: CASSKGTSGPDEQFF.

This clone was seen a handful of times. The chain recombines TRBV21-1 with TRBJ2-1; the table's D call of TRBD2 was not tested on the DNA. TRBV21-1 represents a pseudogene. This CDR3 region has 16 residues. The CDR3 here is CASSKPGLAGYNEQFF. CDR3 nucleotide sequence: TGTGCCAGCAGCAAGCCGGGACTAGCGGGGTACAATGAGCAGTTCTTC.

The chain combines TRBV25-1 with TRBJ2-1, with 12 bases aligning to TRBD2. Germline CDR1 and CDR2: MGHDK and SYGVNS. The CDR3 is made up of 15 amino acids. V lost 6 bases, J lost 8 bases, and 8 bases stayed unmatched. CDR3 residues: CASRAGTSGPYEQFF. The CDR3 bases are TGTGCCAGCAGGGCCGGGACTAGCGGGCCGTATGAGCAGTTCTTC.

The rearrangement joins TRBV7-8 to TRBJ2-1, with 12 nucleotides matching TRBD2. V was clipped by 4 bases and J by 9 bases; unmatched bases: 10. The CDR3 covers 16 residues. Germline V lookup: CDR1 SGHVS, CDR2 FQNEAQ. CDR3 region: CASSSALAGGPGEQFF. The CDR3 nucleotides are TGTGCCAGCAGCTCAGCCCTAGCGGGAGGGCCCGGTGAGCAGTTCTTC.

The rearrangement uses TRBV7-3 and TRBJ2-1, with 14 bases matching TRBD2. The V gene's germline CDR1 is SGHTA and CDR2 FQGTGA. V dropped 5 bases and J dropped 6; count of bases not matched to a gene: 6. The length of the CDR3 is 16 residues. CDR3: CASSPTGLAGANEQFF. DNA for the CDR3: TGTGCCAGCAGCCCGACGGGACTAGCGGGAGCCAATGAGCAGTTCTTC.

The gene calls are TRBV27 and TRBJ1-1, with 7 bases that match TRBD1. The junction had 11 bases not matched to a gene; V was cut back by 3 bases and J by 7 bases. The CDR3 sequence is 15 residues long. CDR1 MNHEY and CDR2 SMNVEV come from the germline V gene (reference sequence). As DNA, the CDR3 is TGTGCCAGCAGTTTCTCCGTGACAGGGCCGGGTGAAGCTTTCTTT. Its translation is CASSFSVTGPGEAFF.

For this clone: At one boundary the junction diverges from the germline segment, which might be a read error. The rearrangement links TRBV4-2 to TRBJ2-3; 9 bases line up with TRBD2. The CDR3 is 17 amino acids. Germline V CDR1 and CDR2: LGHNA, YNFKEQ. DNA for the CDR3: TGTCCCAGCAGCCAAGAAGGCGCGGGAGGGGGGGCAGATACGCAGTATTTT. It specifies CPSSQEGAGGGADTQYF.

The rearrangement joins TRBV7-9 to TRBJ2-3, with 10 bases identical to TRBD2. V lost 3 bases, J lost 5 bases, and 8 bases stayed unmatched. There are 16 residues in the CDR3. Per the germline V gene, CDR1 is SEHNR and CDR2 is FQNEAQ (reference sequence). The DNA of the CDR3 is TGTGCCAGCAGCTTTCTAAGCGGGAGGGCAATAGATACGCAGTATTTT. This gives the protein CASSFLSGRAIDTQYF.

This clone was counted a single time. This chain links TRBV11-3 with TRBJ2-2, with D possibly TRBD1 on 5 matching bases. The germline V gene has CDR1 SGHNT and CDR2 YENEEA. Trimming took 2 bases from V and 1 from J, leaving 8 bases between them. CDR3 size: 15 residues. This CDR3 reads CASSLRGRNTGELFF. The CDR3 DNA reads TGTGCCAGCAGCTTAAGGGGCCGGAACACCGGGGAGCTGTTTTTT.

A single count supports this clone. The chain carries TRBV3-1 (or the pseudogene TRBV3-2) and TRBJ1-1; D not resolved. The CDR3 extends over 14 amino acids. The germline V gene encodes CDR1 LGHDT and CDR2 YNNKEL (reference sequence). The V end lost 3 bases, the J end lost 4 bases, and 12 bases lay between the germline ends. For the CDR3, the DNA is TGTGCCAGCAGCCAGAAGGGCCGGGGCACTGAAGCTTTCTTT. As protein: CASSQKGRGTEAFF.

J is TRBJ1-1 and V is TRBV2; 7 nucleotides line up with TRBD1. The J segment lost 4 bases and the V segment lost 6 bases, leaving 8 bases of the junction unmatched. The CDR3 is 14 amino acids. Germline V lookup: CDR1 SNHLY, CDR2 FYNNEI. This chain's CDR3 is CASRGGQPTTEAFF. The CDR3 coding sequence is TGTGCCAGCAGGGGGGGACAGCCGACCACTGAAGCTTTCTTT.

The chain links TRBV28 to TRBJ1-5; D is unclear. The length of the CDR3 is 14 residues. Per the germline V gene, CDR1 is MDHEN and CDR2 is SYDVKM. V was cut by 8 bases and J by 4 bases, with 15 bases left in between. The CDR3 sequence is CASVGSGINQPQHF. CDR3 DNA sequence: TGTGCCAGCGTCGGGTCGGGGATAAATCAGCCCCAGCATTTT.

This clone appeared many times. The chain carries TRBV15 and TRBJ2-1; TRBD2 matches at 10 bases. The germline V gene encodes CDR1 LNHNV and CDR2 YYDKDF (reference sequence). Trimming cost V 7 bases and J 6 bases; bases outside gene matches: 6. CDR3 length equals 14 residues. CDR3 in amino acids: CATTGTSASNEQFF. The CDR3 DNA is TGTGCCACCACCGGGACTAGCGCATCCAATGAGCAGTTCTTC.

The chain's CDR3 is CASSPPASGGAYNEQFF. The CDR3 nucleotides are TGTGCCAGCAGTCCGCCGGCTAGCGGGGGCGCCTACAATGAGCAGTTCTTC. The chain links TRBV28 to TRBJ2-1; 10 positions agree with TRBD2. CDR1 is MDHEN and CDR2 is SYDVKM in the germline V gene. The CDR3 consists of 17 residues. V was clipped by 5 bases and J by 2 bases; unmatched bases: 9.

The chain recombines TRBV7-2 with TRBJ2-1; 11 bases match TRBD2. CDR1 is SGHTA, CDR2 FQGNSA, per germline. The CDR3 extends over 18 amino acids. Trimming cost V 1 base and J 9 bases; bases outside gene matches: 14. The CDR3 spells CASSLGTSGPVFTSEQFF. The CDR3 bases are TGTGCCAGCAGCTTAGGGACTAGCGGGCCTGTCTTTACGTCTGAGCAGTTCTTC.

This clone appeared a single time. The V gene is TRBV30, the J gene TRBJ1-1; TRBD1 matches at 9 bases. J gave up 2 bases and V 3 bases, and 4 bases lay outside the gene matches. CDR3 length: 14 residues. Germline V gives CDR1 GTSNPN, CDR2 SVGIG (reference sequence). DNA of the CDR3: TGTGCCTGGAGGGAGGACAGGGGCAACACTGAAGCTTTCTTT. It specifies CAWREDRGNTEAFF.

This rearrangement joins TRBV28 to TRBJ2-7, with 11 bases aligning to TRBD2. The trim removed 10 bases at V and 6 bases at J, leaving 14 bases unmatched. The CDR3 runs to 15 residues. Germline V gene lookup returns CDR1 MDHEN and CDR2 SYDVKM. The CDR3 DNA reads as TGTGCCACCTCGATAACGACTAGCGGGAAGGCCGAGCAGTACTTC. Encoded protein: CATSITTSGKAEQYF.

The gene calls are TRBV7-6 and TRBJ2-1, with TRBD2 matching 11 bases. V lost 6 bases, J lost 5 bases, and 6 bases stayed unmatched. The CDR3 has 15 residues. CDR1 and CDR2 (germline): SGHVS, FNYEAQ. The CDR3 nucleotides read TGTGCCAGCAGTTCGGGACTAGCGGCCGACAATGAGCAGTTCTTC. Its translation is CASSSGLAADNEQFF.

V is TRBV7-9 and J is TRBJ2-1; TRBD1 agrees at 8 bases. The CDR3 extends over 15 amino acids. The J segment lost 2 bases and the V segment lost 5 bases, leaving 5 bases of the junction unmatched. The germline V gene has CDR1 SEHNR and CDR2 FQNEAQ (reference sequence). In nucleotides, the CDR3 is TGTGCCAGCAGCCCCGGACAGGGCACCTACAATGAGCAGTTCTTC. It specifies CASSPGQGTYNEQFF.

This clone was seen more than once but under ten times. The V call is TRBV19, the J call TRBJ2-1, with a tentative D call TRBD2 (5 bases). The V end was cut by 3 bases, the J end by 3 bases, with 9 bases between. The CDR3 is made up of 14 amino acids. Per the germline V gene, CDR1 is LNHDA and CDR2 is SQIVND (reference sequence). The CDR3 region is CASSIPGLYNEQFF. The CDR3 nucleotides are TGTGCCAGTAGTATCCCCGGACTCTACAATGAGCAGTTCTTC. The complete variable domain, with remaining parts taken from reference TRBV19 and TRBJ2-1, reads DGGITQSPKYLFRKEGQNVTLSCEQNLNHDAMYWYRQDPGQGLRLIYYSQIVNDFQKGDIAEGYSVSREKKESFPLTVTSAQKNPTAFYLCASSIPGLYNEQFFGPGTRLTVL.

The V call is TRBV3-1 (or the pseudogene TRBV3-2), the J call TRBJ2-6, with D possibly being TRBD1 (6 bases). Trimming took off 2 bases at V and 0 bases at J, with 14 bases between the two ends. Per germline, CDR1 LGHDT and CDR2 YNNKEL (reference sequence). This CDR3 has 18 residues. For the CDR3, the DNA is TGTGCCAGCAGCCAATCCTTCACAGGGAGCTCTGGGGCCAACGTCCTGACTTTC. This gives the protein CASSQSFTGSSGANVLTF.

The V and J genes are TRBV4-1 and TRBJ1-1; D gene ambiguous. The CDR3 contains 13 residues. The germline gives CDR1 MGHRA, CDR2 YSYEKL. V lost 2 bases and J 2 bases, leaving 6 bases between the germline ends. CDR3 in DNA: TGCGCCAGCAGCCAATACAGTAACACTGAAGCTTTCTTT. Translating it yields CASSQYSNTEAFF.

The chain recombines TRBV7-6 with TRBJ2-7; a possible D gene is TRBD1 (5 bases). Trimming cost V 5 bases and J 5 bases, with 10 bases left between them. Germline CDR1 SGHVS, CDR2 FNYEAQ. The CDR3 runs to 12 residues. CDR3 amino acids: CASSGRDDEQYF. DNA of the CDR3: TGTGCCAGCAGCGGCAGGGATGACGAGCAGTACTTC.

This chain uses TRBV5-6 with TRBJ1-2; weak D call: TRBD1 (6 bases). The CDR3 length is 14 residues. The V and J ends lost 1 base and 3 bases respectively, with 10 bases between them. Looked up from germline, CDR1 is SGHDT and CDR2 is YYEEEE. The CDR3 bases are TGTGCCAGCAGCTTGACAGGGTTGGACTATGGCTACACCTTC. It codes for CASSLTGLDYGYTF.